One and the same sample provided the 20 T cell receptor beta chains below, sequenced in a study of naive and memory T cell subsets. Antigen specificity for these receptors is unknown. The beta constant-region primer was an equimolar mix of two oligonucleotides covering TRBC1 and TRBC2. Ligated cDNA was amplified by four rounds of PCR with nested alpha and beta constant-region primers and SP2. TCRdb re-derived calls from the UMI-ligation and nested PCR reads in MiXCR, one entry per CDR3 protein. This sample carries around 140,000 distinct CDR3 sequences, over 20% of them seen once, and the ten largest clones take about 0.11%. General study findings and limits: A few larger clonotypes appeared in naive repertoires, especially CD8, possibly memory cells re-expressing CD45RA.

Input material: naive CD4+ T cells from blood. The receptors shown here come from a human donor in good health.

The chain employs TRBV12-3 or TRBV12-4 and TRBJ1-1; the D is unclear. The CDR3 covers 13 residues. The germline V and J ends were trimmed by 4 bases and 2 bases, with 8 bases remaining between them. CDR3: CASSYNENTEAFF. The DNA of the CDR3 is TGTGCCAGCAGTTATAACGAAAACACTGAAGCTTTCTTT.

This clonotype was seen only a few times. The V call is TRBV6-2 or TRBV6-3, the J call TRBJ1-1; D might be TRBD1 (5 bases). V was pared by 0 bases and J by 6 bases, with 14 bases between. From germline, CDR1 is MNHEY and CDR2 SVGEGT. The CDR3 runs to 15 residues. CDR3 in DNA: TGTGCCAGCAGTTACTCGAATAGACAGACGGCTGAAGCTTTCTTT. It encodes CASSYSNRQTAEAFF.

The rearrangement joins TRBV12-5 to TRBJ1-5; perhaps TRBD1 as D (5 bases). CDR3 length equals 13 residues. Germline loops: CDR1 LGHNT, CDR2 FRNRAP. V was cut by 5 bases and J by 6 bases, with 11 bases left in between. Here the CDR3 reads CASGLTVVQPQHF. Here the CDR3 DNA reads TGTGCTAGTGGTCTGACAGTTGTTCAGCCCCAGCATTTT.

This clonotype was observed a few times. J is TRBJ2-4 and V is TRBV5-1; 14 bases are a match to TRBD2. Per the germline V gene, CDR1 is SGHRS and CDR2 is YFSETQ. The CDR3 is made up of 17 amino acids. The V and J ends lost 0 bases and 12 bases, in that order; junction bases with no gene match: 11. CDR3 region: CASSLEGLAGESLSQYF. The CDR3, as DNA: TGCGCCAGCAGCTTGGAGGGACTAGCGGGAGAATCCCTCTCTCAGTACTTC.

This clonotype has a handful of counts. The chain employs TRBV27 and TRBJ2-3; TRBD2 aligns across 7 bases. The germline V gene encodes CDR1 MNHEY and CDR2 SMNVEV (reference sequence). V lost 8 bases to trimming and J lost 2 bases; unmatched junction nucleotides: 7. The CDR3 runs 14 residues. CDR3 amino acids: CASGREPHTDTQYF. DNA of the CDR3: TGTGCCAGCGGGCGGGAGCCCCACACAGATACGCAGTATTTT.

This clonotype was seen a handful of times. The chain has TRBV6-1 and TRBJ2-2, with 9 positions matching TRBD2. Losses at the gene ends were 7 bases for V and 0 bases for J; bases not matched to a gene: 15. Germline CDR1 and CDR2: MNHNS and SASEGT. The CDR3 runs to 19 residues. The CDR3, as DNA: TGTGCCAGCATCGACCGCCCAGCGGGAGGATTAACGAACACCGGGGAGCTGTTTTTT. As protein: CASIDRPAGGLTNTGELFF.

The chain joins TRBV29-1 to TRBJ1-2, with D possibly matching TRBD1 (5 bases). CDR1 is SQVTM and CDR2 is ANQGSEA in the germline V gene. V gave up 6 bases and J gave up 4 bases, with 12 bases separating them. This CDR3 has 12 residues. In DNA form, the CDR3 reads TGCAGCGTAGCGGGGGACCTCTATGGCTACACCTTC. This translates into CSVAGDLYGYTF. Looking up the rest from reference TRBV29-1 and TRBJ1-2 gives the full variable domain: SAVISQKPSRDICQRGTSLTIQCQVDSQVTMMFWYRQQPGQSLTLIATANQGSEATYESGFVIDKFPISRPNLTFSTLTVSNMSPEDSSIYLCSVAGDLYGYTFGSGTRLTVV.

J is TRBJ1-1 and V is TRBV27; no definite D call. The CDR3 length is 13 residues. CDR1 and CDR2 (germline): MNHEY, SMNVEV (reference sequence). V was clipped by 1 base and J by 3 bases, with 6 bases between them. CDR3 coding DNA: TGTGCCAGCAGTTTATATCCGGACACTGAAGCTTTCTTT. This translates into CASSLYPDTEAFF.

The J gene is TRBJ2-5, the V gene TRBV6-6; D possibly corresponds to TRBD1 (6 bases). The CDR3 extends over 15 amino acids. V was shortened by 5 bases and J by 7 bases, with 20 bases between the two germline ends. Germline lookup yields CDR1 MNHNY and CDR2 SVGAGI (reference sequence). The CDR3 here is CASSGMSGGLVTQYF. CDR3 DNA sequence: TGTGCCAGCAGTGGGATGAGTGGGGGCTTGGTGACCCAGTACTTC.

This clonotype came up a few times. The V gene is TRBV28, the J gene TRBJ2-1, with 11 bases that match TRBD2. Trimming removed 6 bases from V and 9 bases from J; junction bases left unmatched: 7. The CDR3 length is 14 residues. The germline V gene has CDR1 MDHEN and CDR2 SYDVKM. This CDR3 is CASRRLAGGIEQFF. The CDR3, as DNA: TGTGCCAGCAGGCGGCTAGCGGGAGGTATTGAGCAGTTCTTC.

The rearrangement links TRBV7-9 to TRBJ2-5, with D possibly being TRBD1 or TRBD2 (5 bases each). Trimming removed 6 bases from V and 4 bases from J, with 12 bases in between. This CDR3 has 13 residues. The germline V gene has CDR1 SEHNR and CDR2 FQNEAQ (reference sequence). CDR3 sequence: CASRIGGGETQYF. The CDR3 nucleotides are TGTGCCAGCAGGATTGGGGGTGGAGAGACCCAGTACTTC.

For the CDR3, the DNA is TGTGCCAGTAACTTTGGGGGAGAGACCCAGTACTTC. This encodes CASNFGGETQYF. The V and J genes are TRBV19 and TRBJ2-5; perhaps D is TRBD1 or TRBD2 (5 bases each). CDR1 and CDR2 (germline): LNHDA, SQIVND (reference sequence). Trimming shortened V by 7 bases and J by 4 bases, and 10 bases separated the two germline ends. The CDR3 has 12 residues.

V and J are TRBV20-1 and TRBJ2-2, with TRBD2 as a possible D gene (6 bases). This CDR3 spans 16 amino acids. The germline CDR1 and CDR2 sequences are DFQATT and SNEGSKA (reference sequence). V shed 1 base and J shed 4 bases, with 16 bases lying between them. The DNA of the CDR3 is TGCAGTGCTAGAGGATCAGACGGGAGAAGCACCGGGGAGCTGTTTTTT. Its protein product is CSARGSDGRSTGELFF.

In this sample, this clonotype turned up once. This rearrangement joins TRBV25-1 to TRBJ2-6; D not resolved. The ends were cut back, 3 bases at V and 4 bases at J, with 13 bases in the middle. This CDR3 comprises 16 residues. Germline-derived CDR1 and CDR2 are MGHDK and SYGVNS. CDR3 sequence reads: CASSDRFRSGANVLTF. The CDR3 DNA reads as TGTGCCAGCAGTGATAGGTTCCGGTCCGGGGCCAACGTCCTGACTTTC. Based on the CDR3 plus reference TRBV25-1 and TRBJ2-6, the full variable domain is EADIYQTPRYLVIGTGKKITLECSQTMGHDKMYWYQQDPGMELHLIHYSYGVNSTEKGDLSSESTVSRIRTEHFPLTLESARPSHTSQYLCASSDRFRSGANVLTFGAGSRLTVL.

This chain joins TRBV2 and TRBJ1-5; 8 bases are a match to TRBD1. Looked up from germline, CDR1 is SNHLY and CDR2 is FYNNEI. Losses at the gene ends were 3 bases for V and 2 bases for J; bases not matched to a gene: 3. This CDR3 is built from 15 residues. The CDR3, as DNA: TGTGCCAGCAGTGACAGGGGGCTTGGCAATCAGCCCCAGCATTTT. It specifies CASSDRGLGNQPQHF.

V gene TRBV15 combines with J gene TRBJ2-1, with D possibly TRBD1 on 6 matching bases. The CDR3 consists of 18 residues. CDR1 is LNHNV, CDR2 YYDKDF, per germline (reference sequence). Trimming pared 3 bases from V and 4 bases from J, leaving 22 bases between. CDR3 in amino acids: CATSRERTAPTIYNEQFF. For the CDR3, the DNA is TGTGCCACCAGCAGGGAGCGGACAGCCCCTACAATTTACAATGAGCAGTTCTTC.

This clonotype showed up just a few times. J is TRBJ2-7 and V is TRBV6-1; the D gene is possibly TRBD1 (6 bases). CDR1 and CDR2 (germline): MNHNS, SASEGT. The CDR3 consists of 12 residues. Trimming left V 7 bases short and J 2 bases short, with 9 bases between. The CDR3 nucleotides are TGTGCCAGCACGGACAGACCCTACGAGCAGTACTTC. This translates into CASTDRPYEQYF.

This chain connects TRBV12-3 or TRBV12-4 to TRBJ2-3; D unclear. The V and J ends lost 7 bases and 1 base respectively, with 6 bases between them. The CDR3 is made up of 12 amino acids. DNA for the CDR3: TGTGCCAGCACCTGGGGCACAGATACGCAGTATTTT. Residues: CASTWGTDTQYF.

The sample holds a few counts of this clonotype. V is TRBV30 and J is TRBJ1-1; D unresolved. CDR3 size: 15 residues. Germline V gene lookup returns CDR1 GTSNPN and CDR2 SVGIG (reference sequence). V lost 2 bases and J lost 9, with 22 bases in between. The CDR3 sequence is CAWSLQEIGVGKAFF. CDR3 sequence (DNA): TGTGCCTGGAGTCTGCAGGAGATTGGGGTAGGAAAAGCTTTCTTT.

This clonotype was observed many times. The chain employs TRBV20-1 and TRBJ2-3; 8 positions match TRBD2. Trimming removed 3 bases from V and 4 bases from J; junction bases left unmatched: 9. Per the germline V gene, CDR1 is DFQATT and CDR2 is SNEGSKA (reference sequence). The CDR3 consists of 15 residues. CDR3 amino acids: CSARVRTSRADTQYF. The DNA of the CDR3 is TGCAGTGCTAGGGTACGGACTAGCCGCGCAGATACGCAGTATTTT.